Below are 9 T cell receptor beta chains sequenced from a single sample in a study of blood T cell repertoires in COVID-19. Measured with immunoSEQ multiplex PCR; TCRdb has only the in-frame clones, and not every one. The data show over 250,000 clones, with approximately 86% seen just once and about an eighth held by the top ten. The sequenced sample was peripheral blood. The receptor set was obtained from a woman in her 70s with COVID-19, enrolled during active disease.

This clone has more than one count but fewer than ten. The chain couples TRBV9 to TRBJ1-3; D is ambiguous. The CDR3 covers 14 residues. The germline V and J ends were trimmed by 3 bases and 0 bases, with 7 bases remaining between them. CDR1 and CDR2 from the germline V gene are SGDLS and YYNGEE. In DNA form, the CDR3 reads TGTGCCAGCAGCGGACAAAACTCTGGAAACACCATATATTTT. Translation gives CASSGQNSGNTIYF.

The genes are TRBV10-3 and TRBJ2-5; perhaps TRBD1 as D (5 bases). CDR3 size: 13 residues. V was pared by 6 bases and J by 5 bases, with 13 bases between. The germline V gene has CDR1 ENHRY and CDR2 SYGVKD. This CDR3 reads CAISAGSGETQYF. The CDR3 coding sequence is TGTGCCATCAGCGCAGGGTCCGGGGAGACCCAGTACTTC.

This sequence joins TRBV7-9 and TRBJ1-5; 7 nucleotides match TRBD1. This CDR3 is 17 amino acids long. V gave up 5 bases and J gave up 1 base; unmatched junction bases: 11. CDR1 and CDR2 from the germline V gene are SEHNR and FQNEAQ (reference sequence). In DNA, the CDR3 is TGTGCCAGCAGCCAGGGTGGGGACAGTGGGAGCAATCAGCCCCAGCATTTT. This encodes CASSQGGDSGSNQPQHF.

The chain uses TRBV2 and TRBJ2-7; no reliable D call. Germline CDR1 reads SNHLY; CDR2 reads FYNNEI. The V end lost 8 bases, the J end lost 2 bases, and 16 bases lay between the germline ends. The CDR3 has 14 residues. CDR3 coding DNA: TGTGCCAGCTCAGAGACACCCCTTACCTACGAGCAGTACTTC. It encodes CASSETPLTYEQYF.

In this sample, this clone turned up a few times. The chain recombines TRBV7-8 with TRBJ1-4; 9 bases are a match to TRBD1. The V gene end was trimmed by 2 bases and the J gene end by 10 bases; junction bases not matched to a gene: 2. Germline CDR1 reads SGHVS; CDR2 reads FQNEAQ. The CDR3 consists of 13 residues. CDR3 nucleotide sequence: TGTGCCAGCAGCTTATCGGGACAGGGAAAACTGTTTTTT. Translating gives CASSLSGQGKLFF.

The chain is built from TRBV2 and TRBJ2-1; TRBD2 agrees at 14 bases. The CDR3 spans 15 residues. In germline, CDR1 is SNHLY, CDR2 FYNNEI. V trimming: 7 bases; J trimming: 9 bases; junction bases outside the gene matches: 8. The DNA of the CDR3 is TGTGCCAGCACTTTAAGACTAGCGGGGGGGAGTGAGCAGTTCTTC. It is translated as CASTLRLAGGSEQFF.

As for this clone: An end of the junction differs from the germline gene, which may be a read error. CDR3 nucleotides: TGTGCCAGCAGTGAGGGTGACAGGGGATTACTTCTGCGGTTC. Its protein product is CASSEGDRGLLLRF. This chain links TRBV2 with TRBJ2-7; TRBD1 matches 8 bases. CDR1 is SNHLY and CDR2 is FYNNEI in the germline V gene. The CDR3 sequence is 14 residues long. The full variable domain, rest sourced from reference TRBV2 and TRBJ2-7, is EPEVTQTPSHQVTQMGQEVILRCVPISNHLYFYWYRQILGQKVEFLVSFYNNEISEKSEIFDDQFSVERPDGSNFTLKIRSTKLEDSAMYFCASSEGDRGLLLRFGPGTRLTVT.

This clone was detected once. This chain joins TRBV6-6 and TRBJ2-7; TRBD1 matches 8 bases. CDR3 length: 15 residues. CDR1 and CDR2 (germline): MNHNY, SVGAGI (reference sequence). The V and J ends lost 5 bases and 3 bases, in that order; junction bases with no gene match: 9. The CDR3 region is CASSTQTGANYEQYF. DNA for the CDR3: TGTGCCAGCAGTACCCAGACAGGGGCAAACTACGAGCAGTACTTC.

The V gene is TRBV6-5, the J gene TRBJ1-2; D call uncertain. The CDR3 loop spans 13 amino acids. With 3 bases removed from V and 8 bases from J, the gap between germline ends came to 13 bases. CDR1 is MNHEY and CDR2 is SVGAGI in the germline V gene. The CDR3 loop is CASSYKKEAGYTF. The CDR3, as DNA: TGTGCCAGCAGTTATAAGAAGGAAGCGGGCTACACCTTC.